The sample holds a few counts of the clone carrying this TCR beta chain. What it binds is unknown. Likely unrecorded immune exposures existed in these nominally healthy donors. This sample was included in a study of cytomegalovirus exposure and HLA in healthy donors. Across the whole study: Falling in the Caucasian-associated ancestry cluster were 81% of under 450 genotyped donors. Study-level points and caveats: The sole available immune exposure information was CMV serostatus.

The PCR used 60 Vbeta and 13 Jbeta primers. Repertoires were generated with immunoSEQ multiplex PCR, while TCRdb's copy carries only in-frame clones and drops some. Found here are about 59,000 clones, approximately 80% of them singletons; the top ten hold about 1.6%. CDR1 is SGHVS and CDR2 is FQNEAQ in the germline V gene. The CDR3 runs 14 residues. J gave up 2 bases and V 5 bases, and 1 base lay outside the gene matches. The clonotype originates from a human donor in good health. The sequencing input was PBMCs. J is TRBJ2-7 and V is TRBV7-8, with 12 bases identical to TRBD1. In DNA, the CDR3 is TGTGCCAGCAGCCGGGACAGGGGGCCCTACGAGCAGTACTTC. It codes for CASSRDRGPYEQYF.